This T cell receptor (beta chain) was recorded in a study of tumor-infiltrating lymphocytes in primary liver carcinoma. The overall study: Each of the growths was stage T1-T3 N0M0, extending roughly 4.2 to 11 cm across. General observations from the study: The overlap of tumor-adjacent and tumor-blood pairs was smaller than that of tumor region pairs.

The CDR3 is 18 amino acids. With V trimmed by 4 bases and J by 2 bases, 12 bases remained unmatched. Germline V CDR1 and CDR2: MNHNY, SVGAGI (reference sequence). The researchers obtained blood RNA from unsorted whole blood and also extracted germline DNA. Infection with HBV was chronic in patients; they were treatment-naive. Researchers reported drawing 3.5 to 4 milliliters of peripheral blood before surgery. Total RNA amounting to about 520 ng was the source from which TCR beta cDNA was made with a constant-region primer. Three nested multiplex PCR rounds, a slightly modified ARM-PCR method, built the TCR beta libraries. Each of the first two PCR rounds ran 9 to 11 cycles with TRBV1-TRBV30 forward and C-beta reverse primers. TCRdb re-called the multiplex PCR reads through MiXCR, storing one row per CDR3 protein. Of approximately 340,000 distinct CDR3 sequences listed, approximately 65% are singletons.

In this sample, this clonotype turned up many times. What it binds is unknown. The V gene is TRBV6-6, the J gene TRBJ2-3, with 10 bases aligning to TRBD2. The sequenced sample consisted of peripheral blood. The source is a man in his forties with primary liver carcinoma and hepatitis B virus infection. The CDR3 region is CASSSTGLSGRATDTQYF. The CDR3 DNA is TGTGCCAGCAGTTCGACGGGGCTGAGCGGGAGGGCCACAGATACGCAGTATTTT.